This T cell receptor beta chain was sequenced for a study of T cells in Graves' hyperthyroidism and ophthalmopathy. Amplified TCR beta CDR3 regions derived from RNA transcripts. A first-round RT-PCR of the TCR CDR3 used the HTBI primer set. TCRdb independently ran MiXCR on the multiplex PCR reads; one entry per CDR3 protein. The sample records roughly 400,000 distinct CDR3 sequences, 11% to 15% being singletons. V shed 6 bases and J 0 bases; nucleotides not matched to a gene: 8. The CDR3 length is 15 residues. Many counts were recorded for this clonotype. This rearrangement joins TRBV12-3 or TRBV12-4 to TRBJ2-7, with 7 bases that match TRBD2. Sequenced material: blood. The receptor comes from a man aged 50 or older with Graves' ophthalmopathy. Here the CDR3 reads CASSRLAASSYEQYF. In nucleotides, the CDR3 is TGTGCCAGCAGCAGACTAGCCGCAAGCTCCTACGAGCAGTACTTC.